The rows below give T cell receptor beta chains drawn from one sample of a study of OX40 agonist ivuxolimab in advanced cancers. Sequencing was performed with immunoSEQ multiplex PCR; in TCRdb, only in-frame clones are kept and a portion is missing. Altogether 47,000 or so clones are present, roughly 89% being singletons, with the ten largest covering roughly 43%. This specimen was CD4+ or CD8+ T cells sorted from blood, taken in a trial of the OX40 agonist ivuxolimab. The receptors stem from an adult with an advanced solid tumor such as melanoma, head and neck, liver or kidney cancer. The CDR3 runs from the conserved cysteine through the conserved F or W. A D gene is named only where the DNA matches it firmly. Expanded clones get a size class; other rows say once, few or many, or leave the size out.

TRBJ2-5	NA	NA	TRBV11-2	CASSLDRGQETQYF	TGTGCCAGCAGCTTAGATAGGGGCCAAGAGACCCAGTACTTC
TRBJ2-7	TRBD2	NA	TRBV27	CASSFGTSGAYEQYF	TGTGCCAGCAGTTTCGGTACTAGCGGGGCCTACGAGCAGTACTTC
TRBJ2-5	TRBD2	NA	TRBV10-3	CAITNSAAGLKETQYF	TGTGCCATCACCAATTCGGCAGCGGGGCTAAAAGAGACCCAGTACTTC
TRBJ2-7	NA	few	TRBV4-3	CASSQGLGYEQYF	TGCGCCAGCAGCCAAGGGTTGGGCTACGAGCAGTACTTC
TRBJ2-7	TRBD2	NA	TRBV4-1	CASSRTSGDSYEQYF	TGCGCCAGCAGCCGGACTAGCGGGGACTCCTACGAGCAGTACTTC
TRBJ2-1	NA	NA	TRBV4-3	CASSQEGRGLDEQFF	TGCGCCAGCAGCCAAGAGGGGAGGGGGTTGGATGAGCAGTTCTTC
TRBJ2-7	NA	NA	TRBV19	CASSRRDTSYEQYF	TGTGCCAGTAGTAGGCGGGACACAAGCTACGAGCAGTACTTC
TRBJ2-1	TRBD2	NA	TRBV2	CASSTGTSGSSYNEQFF	TGTGCCAGCAGTACCGGGACTAGCGGAAGCTCCTACAATGAGCAGTTCTTC
TRBJ1-2	NA	NA	TRBV6-5	CASSSSGGKYGYTF	TGTGCCAGCAGTTCATCTGGGGGAAAGTACGGCTACACCTTC
TRBJ2-3	NA	NA	TRBV4-3	CASSQDQGGPGADTQYF	TGCGCCAGCAGCCAAGATCAAGGGGGACCGGGGGCGGATACGCAGTATTTT
TRBJ1-1	NA	NA	TRBV5-6	CASSSPFEGFTEAFF	TGTGCCAGCAGCTCCCCATTTGAGGGGTTCACTGAAGCTTTCTTT
TRBJ2-5	TRBD1	NA	TRBV28	CASRQGPRETQYF	TGTGCCAGCAGACAGGGGCCGAGGGAGACCCAGTACTTC
TRBJ2-7	NA	NA	TRBV19	CASSIRDGTYEQYF	TGTGCCAGTAGTATCCGGGACGGAACCTACGAGCAGTACTTC
TRBJ1-5	TRBD1	NA	TRBV6-6	CASSQDRGSNQPQHF	TGTGCCAGCAGCCAGGACAGGGGTAGCAATCAGCCCCAGCATTTT
TRBJ2-1	NA	once	TRBV5-1	CASSLAGSRAGRHEQFF	TGCGCCAGCAGCTTGGCCGGTTCTAGGGCGGGGCGGCATGAGCAGTTCTTC
TRBJ2-5	NA	NA	TRBV10-3	CAISSIHGVQETQYF	TGTGCCATCAGTTCCATACACGGGGTTCAAGAGACCCAGTACTTC
TRBJ2-3	TRBD1	once	TRBV28	CASSSPDRASASTDTQYF	TGTGCCAGCAGCTCCCCCGACAGGGCCAGTGCTAGCACAGATACGCAGTATTTT
TRBJ1-3	NA	NA	TRBV7-9	CASSPHPGTGIGGNTIYF	TGTGCCAGCAGCCCCCACCCCGGTACAGGGATAGGCGGAAACACCATATATTTT